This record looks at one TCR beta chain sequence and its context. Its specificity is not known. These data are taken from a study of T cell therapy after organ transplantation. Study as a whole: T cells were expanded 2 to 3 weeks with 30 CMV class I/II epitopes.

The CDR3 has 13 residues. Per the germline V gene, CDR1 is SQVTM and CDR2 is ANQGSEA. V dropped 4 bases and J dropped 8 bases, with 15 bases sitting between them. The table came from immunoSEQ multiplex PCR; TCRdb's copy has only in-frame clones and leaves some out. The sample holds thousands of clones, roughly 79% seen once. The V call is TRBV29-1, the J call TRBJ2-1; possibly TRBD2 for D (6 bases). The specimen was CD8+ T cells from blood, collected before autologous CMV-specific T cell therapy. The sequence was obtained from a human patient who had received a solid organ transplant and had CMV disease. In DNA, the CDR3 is TGCAGCGTTGGGGGGGTCTCTAGCTATGAGCAGTTCTTC. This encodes CSVGGVSSYEQFF.